Listed below are T cell receptor beta chains from one sample, sequenced in a study of blood T cell repertoires in COVID-19. The table came from immunoSEQ multiplex PCR; TCRdb's copy has only in-frame clones and leaves some out. The sample carries some 700,000 clones, just under 90% recorded once. The sequenced sample was peripheral blood. Receptors originate from a woman younger than 35 with acute or convalescent COVID-19. Both conserved end residues are part of each CDR3. The D gene is left open where the match is weak.

d_gene: TRBD1
v_gene: TRBV2
CDR3aa: CASSDRTGANSPLHF

d_gene: TRBD2
v_gene: TRBV5-1
CDR3aa: CASSLAGLAVSYNEQFF

d_gene: .
v_gene: TRBV11-2
CDR3aa: CASSPWASSSGNTIYF

d_gene: TRBD2
v_gene: TRBV5-1
CDR3aa: CASRLTSGGSSYEQYF

d_gene: .
v_gene: TRBV7-2
CDR3aa: CASSLIRTPTEAFF

d_gene: TRBD1
v_gene: TRBV29-1
CDR3aa: CSAEGTEGSGNTIYF

d_gene: TRBD1
v_gene: TRBV6-2/TRBV6-3
CDR3aa: CASSYPDRGLLSTEAFF

d_gene: TRBD2
v_gene: TRBV7-9
CDR3aa: CASSLSLAGDEQYF

d_gene: .
v_gene: TRBV19
CDR3aa: CASSRALDFQETQYF

d_gene: TRBD1
v_gene: TRBV20-1
CDR3aa: CSASGTGGMGTDTQYF

d_gene: TRBD2
v_gene: TRBV6-5
CDR3aa: CASRNLAGSYNEQFF

d_gene: TRBD1
v_gene: TRBV7-9
CDR3aa: CASTSTPGQGPGEQYF

d_gene: .
v_gene: TRBV7-9
CDR3aa: CASSPTTGSDGYTF